This TCR beta chain was recorded in a study of CD8 T cells in ankylosing spondylitis. General study results and limits: Blood from ankylosing spondylitis patients appeared to carry a characteristic eight-variant TCR beta motif.

This CDR3 is 13 amino acids long. Trimming pared 7 bases from V and 2 bases from J, leaving 8 bases between. Germline CDR1 reads SEHNR; CDR2 reads FQNEAQ (reference sequence). TCRdb re-called the 5' RACE reads through MiXCR, storing one row per CDR3 protein. The data show around 490,000 distinct CDR3 sequences, about 5.2% seen once. To note about this clonotype: What it recognizes is unknown.

The sequencing sample was made of blood, either unsorted or a sorted T cell fraction (not recorded which). This TCR came from a male donor with ankylosing spondylitis. The chain is built from TRBV7-9 and TRBJ2-2; tentative D call: TRBD1 (6 bases). CDR3 sequence reads: CASKQGNTGELFF. The CDR3 bases are TGTGCCAGCAAACAGGGCAACACCGGGGAGCTGTTTTTT.